These T cell receptor beta chains were read from a single sample in a study of T cells after yellow fever vaccination. TCRdb processed the 5' RACE reads anew with MiXCR; each CDR3 protein has one entry. The sample has about 340,000 distinct CDR3 sequences; 12% are singletons. The sample here was CD4+ T cells sorted from PBMCs, taken 15 days after the yellow fever booster vaccination. These receptors all come from a man aged 18 to 29 who received the YFV17D yellow fever vaccine. Each CDR3 is given with its conserved first and last residue. The D gene is left open where the match is weak. Clone size is shown for a subset of rows, as once, few, many or a class of expanded clone.

J gene: TRBJ2-3
V gene: TRBV6-5
clone size: many
D gene: .
CDR3 DNA: TGTGCCAGCAGTTTACGAGGGAGAGATACGCAGTATTTT
CDR3 protein: CASSLRGRDTQYF

J gene: TRBJ2-5
V gene: TRBV6-5
clone size: few
D gene: TRBD2
CDR3 DNA: TGTGCCAGCAGTTACTCAGGCGCGGGGGGGTATGAGACCCAGTACTTC
CDR3 protein: CASSYSGAGGYETQYF

J gene: TRBJ1-2
V gene: TRBV7-2
clone size: .
D gene: TRBD1
CDR3 DNA: TGTGCCAGCAGACGACAGGGTATCTATGGCTACACCTTC
CDR3 protein: CASRRQGIYGYTF

J gene: TRBJ2-7
V gene: TRBV20-1
clone size: .
D gene: .
CDR3 DNA: TGCAGTGCTAGAGGTGCGGGCGTGGGCTACGAGCAGTACTTC
CDR3 protein: CSARGAGVGYEQYF

J gene: TRBJ2-3
V gene: TRBV5-1
clone size: few
D gene: .
CDR3 DNA: TGCGCCAGCAGCTTGGGAGACAGTACCACAGATACGCAGTATTTT
CDR3 protein: CASSLGDSTTDTQYF

J gene: TRBJ2-2
V gene: TRBV4-3
clone size: many
D gene: .
CDR3 DNA: TGCGCCAGCAGCCAAGGGCAGCCCAACACCGGGGAGCTGTTTTTT
CDR3 protein: CASSQGQPNTGELFF

J gene: TRBJ2-6
V gene: TRBV9
clone size: few
D gene: .
CDR3 DNA: TGTGCCAGCAGCCCCGATCCGGCGGGTGGGGCCAACGTCCTGACTTTC
CDR3 protein: CASSPDPAGGANVLTF

J gene: TRBJ2-3
V gene: TRBV4-3
clone size: .
D gene: .
CDR3 DNA: TGCGCCAGCAGCCCAGAGAGTGGGAGATCGGATACGCAGTATTTT
CDR3 protein: CASSPESGRSDTQYF

J gene: TRBJ2-2
V gene: TRBV18
clone size: few
D gene: .
CDR3 DNA: TGTGCCAGCTCACCAAGCGCAGGACCGAACACCGGGGAGCTGTTTTTT
CDR3 protein: CASSPSAGPNTGELFF

J gene: TRBJ1-2
V gene: TRBV29-1
clone size: few
D gene: TRBD1
CDR3 DNA: TGCAGCGCCAGGGGGCTAGGGGGCTACACCTTC
CDR3 protein: CSARGLGGYTF

J gene: TRBJ2-2
V gene: TRBV12-3/TRBV12-4
clone size: .
D gene: .
CDR3 DNA: TGTGCCAGCACCGAGACGAACACCGGGGAGCTGTTTTTT
CDR3 protein: CASTETNTGELFF

J gene: TRBJ1-1
V gene: TRBV7-2
clone size: .
D gene: TRBD1
CDR3 DNA: TGTGCCAGCAGCGGGGACAGGGGGCCGGTCGGGACTGAAGCTTTCTTT
CDR3 protein: CASSGDRGPVGTEAFF

J gene: TRBJ2-7
V gene: TRBV4-2
clone size: many
D gene: .
CDR3 DNA: TGTGCCAGCAGCCCCGACAGGAACAATCACTACGAGCAGTACTTC
CDR3 protein: CASSPDRNNHYEQYF

J gene: TRBJ2-7
V gene: TRBV4-3
clone size: .
D gene: .
CDR3 DNA: TGCGCCAGCAGCCCCCGGGGGACGGAACCTTACGAGCAGTACTTC
CDR3 protein: CASSPRGTEPYEQYF

J gene: TRBJ2-7
V gene: TRBV10-3
clone size: .
D gene: TRBD2
CDR3 DNA: TGTGCCATCAGGACTAGCGGGGACGAGCAGTACTTC
CDR3 protein: CAIRTSGDEQYF

J gene: TRBJ2-7
V gene: TRBV9
clone size: .
D gene: TRBD2
CDR3 DNA: TGTGCCAGCAGCGTAGAAGCGGGGAGCTCCTACGAGCAGTACTTC
CDR3 protein: CASSVEAGSSYEQYF

J gene: TRBJ2-6
V gene: TRBV20-1
clone size: .
D gene: .
CDR3 DNA: TGCAGTGCTAGAGATCTACAAGGACTCTCTGGGGCCAACGTCCTGACTTTC
CDR3 protein: CSARDLQGLSGANVLTF

J gene: TRBJ1-2
V gene: TRBV2
clone size: many
D gene: TRBD1
CDR3 DNA: TGTGCCAGCAGTACACCCGGGACAGGGATTAACTATGGCTACACCTTC
CDR3 protein: CASSTPGTGINYGYTF

J gene: TRBJ2-5
V gene: TRBV6-2/TRBV6-3
clone size: .
D gene: TRBD2
CDR3 DNA: TGTGCCAGCAGTTACCCGCGGGGGGGCGCGTACCAAGAGACCCAGTACTTC
CDR3 protein: CASSYPRGGAYQETQYF

J gene: TRBJ2-7
V gene: TRBV30
clone size: .
D gene: .
CDR3 DNA: TGTGCCTGGCTCCCAGGGTCCCACGAGCAGTACTTC
CDR3 protein: CAWLPGSHEQYF

J gene: TRBJ1-5
V gene: TRBV11-2
clone size: many
D gene: .
CDR3 DNA: TGTGCCAGCAGCTTAGATAGGGGCAATCAGCCCCAGCATTTT
CDR3 protein: CASSLDRGNQPQHF

J gene: TRBJ2-2
V gene: TRBV12-3/TRBV12-4
clone size: few
D gene: .
CDR3 DNA: TGTGCCAGCAGAAACCCCCTTCGGCACGGGGAGCTGTTTTTT
CDR3 protein: CASRNPLRHGELFF

J gene: TRBJ1-2
V gene: TRBV9
clone size: few
D gene: .
CDR3 DNA: TGTGCCAGCAGCGTGTTGCCCCCTCAGGACACTGGCTACACCTTC
CDR3 protein: CASSVLPPQDTGYTF

J gene: TRBJ2-4
V gene: TRBV20-1
clone size: few
D gene: TRBD1
CDR3 DNA: TGCAGTGCCCATACAGGGGTGGGGAACATTCAGTACTTC
CDR3 protein: CSAHTGVGNIQYF

J gene: TRBJ2-5
V gene: TRBV6-2/TRBV6-3
clone size: few
D gene: .
CDR3 DNA: TGTGCCAGCAGTCCCGGGTGGGCCGCCGGGGACCAGTACTTC
CDR3 protein: CASSPGWAAGDQYF

J gene: TRBJ1-1
V gene: TRBV2
clone size: .
D gene: .
CDR3 DNA: TGTGCCAGCAGTATAGAAGGGGTGAACACTGAAGCTTTCTTT
CDR3 protein: CASSIEGVNTEAFF

J gene: TRBJ2-5
V gene: TRBV20-1
clone size: few
D gene: .
CDR3 DNA: TGCAGTGCCCCAGTGGGGGGGGCCTCGGAGACCCAGTACTTC
CDR3 protein: CSAPVGGASETQYF

J gene: TRBJ1-3
V gene: TRBV5-1
clone size: .
D gene: .
CDR3 DNA: TGCGCCAGCAGCGTTGACACTGGAAACACCATATATTTT
CDR3 protein: CASSVDTGNTIYF

J gene: TRBJ2-3
V gene: TRBV3-1
clone size: few
D gene: .
CDR3 DNA: TGTGCCAGCAGCCAAGAGGTTGGGGTCACAGATACGCAGTATTTT
CDR3 protein: CASSQEVGVTDTQYF

J gene: TRBJ1-1
V gene: TRBV2
clone size: .
D gene: .
CDR3 DNA: TGTGCCAGCAGTGATAGAATGGAACATTGGGGAGCTTTCTTT
CDR3 protein: CASSDRMEHWGAFF